The 21 T cell receptor beta chains below come from one sample, sequenced in a study of blood T cell repertoires in COVID-19. The protocol was immunoSEQ multiplex PCR, while the TCRdb copy is restricted to in-frame clones and leaves out a portion. Among roughly 260,000 clones listed, around nine tenths were seen once. Sequences were obtained from PBMCs or T cells enriched from blood (not recorded which). These receptors all come from a woman under 30 who had recovered from COVID-19.

The rearrangement uses TRBV4-3 and TRBJ1-2; D call uncertain. The germline V gene has CDR1 LGHNA and CDR2 YSLEER. This CDR3 has 15 residues. The V gene lost 0 bases and the J gene lost 4 bases, with 12 bases spanning the gap. Written as DNA, the CDR3 is TGCGCCAGCAGCCAAGATGTGGGCAGCTTCTATGGCTACACCTTC. This gives the protein CASSQDVGSFYGYTF.

V and J are TRBV29-1 and TRBJ2-3, with a possible D match to TRBD2 (6 bases). Germline assignment: CDR1 SQVTM and CDR2 ANQGSEA. V lost 6 bases and J lost 3, with 10 bases in between. This CDR3 is built from 12 residues. CDR3 in amino acids: CSVGGMTDTQYF. CDR3 coding DNA: TGCAGCGTGGGGGGTATGACAGATACGCAGTATTTT.

The V and J genes are TRBV19 and TRBJ2-1; 13 nucleotides match TRBD2. The CDR3 has 17 amino acids. The junction had 7 bases not matched to a gene; V was cut back by 6 bases and J by 2 bases. CDR1 is LNHDA, CDR2 SQIVND, per germline (reference sequence). CDR3 in DNA: TGTGCCAGTAGCACACTCGGACTAGCGGGGGCCTACAATGAGCAGTTCTTC. Protein product: CASSTLGLAGAYNEQFF.

The chain employs TRBV27 and TRBJ1-3, with D possibly TRBD1 on 6 matching bases. There are 15 residues in the CDR3. Between the trimmed V and J ends, which lost 2 bases and 2 bases, there was a span of 10 bases. Per germline, CDR1 MNHEY and CDR2 SMNVEV (reference sequence). In DNA, the CDR3 is TGTGCCAGCAGTTTAAAGAAGGGGGCTGGAAACACCATATATTTT. Amino acid sequence: CASSLKKGAGNTIYF.

The chain combines TRBV5-1 with TRBJ1-6; D unclear. Germline V gene sequence: CDR1 SGHRS, CDR2 YFSETQ. The CDR3 runs 15 residues. Trimming took off 2 bases at V and 9 bases at J, with 15 bases between the two ends. CDR3 amino acids: CASSFALMGSSPLHF. DNA of the CDR3: TGCGCCAGCAGCTTCGCCCTGATGGGGAGTTCACCCCTCCACTTT.

The chain couples TRBV21-1 to TRBJ1-5; no check of the table's D call, TRBD1, against the DNA was made. TRBV21-1 is flagged as a pseudogene. The CDR3 sequence is 15 residues long. The CDR3 protein is CASSNSDRAMGPQHF. CDR3 coding DNA: TGTGCCAGCAGCAACTCGGACAGGGCCATGGGGCCCCAGCATTTT.

The CDR3 loop reads CASSVAASGGHEQFF. The CDR3 DNA reads TGTGCCAGCAGCGTAGCGGCTAGCGGGGGGCATGAGCAGTTCTTC. The gene calls are TRBV9 and TRBJ2-1; 11 bases fit TRBD2. Germline CDR1 reads SGDLS; CDR2 reads YYNGEE. This CDR3 spans 15 amino acids. Germline trimming cut 0 bases from V and 8 bases from J; bases unmatched to any gene: 4.

The rearrangement links TRBV6-2 or TRBV6-3 to TRBJ2-5; 9 bases match TRBD2. J was trimmed by 4 bases and V by 5 bases; bases with no gene match: 8. CDR3 length: 15 amino acids. Germline CDR1 is MNHEY and CDR2 is SVGEGT. CDR3 bases: TGTGCCAGCAGTGCCCTAGCGGGGACTTCAGAGACCCAGTACTTC. It encodes CASSALAGTSETQYF.

V is TRBV27 and J is TRBJ2-1, with D perhaps TRBD2 (5 bases). The CDR3 has 14 amino acids. Trimming removed 5 bases from V and 7 bases from J, with 15 bases in between. Germline assignment: CDR1 MNHEY and CDR2 SMNVEV (reference sequence). Written as DNA, the CDR3 is TGTGCCAGCAGTCTCACCGGGAAGTTAAATGAGCAGTTCTTC. It translates to CASSLTGKLNEQFF.

The V call is TRBV5-1, the J call TRBJ1-3, with D maybe TRBD1 (5 bases). Looked up from germline, CDR1 is SGHRS and CDR2 is YFSETQ. Trimming removed 4 bases at V and 4 bases at J, with 12 bases between. CDR3 size: 14 residues. CDR3 in DNA: TGCGCCAGCAGCCCCGGGGGTCTCGGAAACACCATATATTTT. Its protein product is CASSPGGLGNTIYF.

This clone was seen a handful of times. V and J are TRBV28 and TRBJ2-1; 16 positions match TRBD2. V lost 10 bases to trimming and J lost 0 bases; unmatched junction nucleotides: 9. The CDR3 is made up of 18 amino acids. Germline values: CDR1 MDHEN, CDR2 SYDVKM. CDR3 residues: CATKQGLAGGPSYNEQFF. CDR3 DNA: TGTGCCACTAAACAGGGACTAGCGGGAGGGCCCTCCTACAATGAGCAGTTCTTC.

The CDR3 here is CASSPSGSARYEQYF. The CDR3 nucleotides are TGTGCCAGCAGCCCTAGCGGGAGTGCGAGGTACGAGCAGTACTTC. The chain is built from TRBV16 and TRBJ2-7, with 10 positions matching TRBD2. The germline gives CDR1 KGHSY, CDR2 FQNENV. After removal of 4 bases from V and 4 bases from J, the junction contained 7 bases not matched to a gene. There are 15 residues in the CDR3.

V usage is TRBV28 and J usage is TRBJ2-1; 7 nucleotides agree with TRBD2. Germline loops: CDR1 MDHEN, CDR2 SYDVKM. The CDR3 has 16 amino acids. Unmatched junction bases numbered 9, after V lost 6 bases and J lost 1 base. CDR3 in DNA: TGTGCCAGCAGGTCGCAGCGGGGCCCGTCCTACAATGAGCAGTTCTTC. Encoded protein: CASRSQRGPSYNEQFF.

This chain uses TRBV5-4 with TRBJ2-1; 8 positions agree with TRBD1. Losses at the gene ends were 4 bases for V and 0 bases for J; bases not matched to a gene: 9. This CDR3 has 17 residues. CDR1 and CDR2 (germline): SGHNT, YYREEE (reference sequence). This CDR3 is CASSVPTGGGSYNEQFF. DNA of the CDR3: TGTGCCAGCAGCGTCCCTACAGGGGGTGGCTCCTACAATGAGCAGTTCTTC. The full variable domain, completed using reference TRBV5-4 and TRBJ2-1, is ETGVTQSPTHLIKTRGQQVTLRCSSQSGHNTVSWYQQALGQGPQFIFQYYREEENGRGNFPPRFSGLQFPNYSSELNVNALELDDSALYLCASSVPTGGGSYNEQFFGPGTRLTVL.

The genes are TRBV29-1 and TRBJ1-2, with D possibly matching TRBD1 (5 bases). This CDR3 spans 11 amino acids. V shed 3 bases and J shed 5 bases, with 7 bases lying between them. CDR1 SQVTM and CDR2 ANQGSEA come from the germline V gene. DNA of the CDR3: TGCAGCGTTGATCCAGGGTATGGCTACACCTTC. It is translated as CSVDPGYGYTF.

The rearrangement uses TRBV4-1 and TRBJ1-4, with a weak D call TRBD1 (6 bases). The germline gives CDR1 MGHRA, CDR2 YSYEKL. CDR3 length equals 15 residues. Trimming pared 5 bases from V and 7 bases from J, leaving 17 bases between. The CDR3 reads CASSFRGGAGEKLFF. The CDR3 bases are TGCGCCAGCAGCTTTCGCGGGGGCGCCGGTGAAAAACTGTTTTTT.

The V gene is TRBV7-8, the J gene TRBJ2-1, with 14 bases identical to TRBD2. The CDR3 sequence is 17 residues long. The trim removed 5 bases at V and 2 bases at J, leaving 5 bases unmatched. CDR1 is SGHVS, CDR2 FQNEAQ, per germline. The CDR3 DNA reads TGTGCCAGCAGCCCAGGGGGACTAGCGGGAGCCTACAATGAGCAGTTCTTC. Its translation: CASSPGGLAGAYNEQFF.

V usage is TRBV5-1 and J usage is TRBJ1-5; TRBD1 might be the D (5 bases). From germline, CDR1 is SGHRS and CDR2 YFSETQ. V was clipped by 7 bases and J by 5 bases, with 28 bases between them. CDR3 size: 18 residues. The CDR3 coding sequence is TGCGCCAGCTGGGGGGTTCTAGCACGGTTCCGTTGGGATCAGCCCCAGCATTTT. Its translation is CASWGVLARFRWDQPQHF.

This chain joins TRBV3-1 (or the pseudogene TRBV3-2) and TRBJ1-1, with TRBD1 matching 8 bases. Germline values: CDR1 LGHDT, CDR2 YNNKEL (reference sequence). Trimming cost V 4 bases and J 7 bases; bases outside gene matches: 8. The length of the CDR3 is 14 residues. Here the CDR3 reads CASSPPDRGVEAFF. For the CDR3, the DNA is TGTGCCAGCAGCCCCCCAGACAGGGGAGTTGAAGCTTTCTTT.

The chain combines TRBV5-5 with TRBJ2-1, with a weak D call TRBD2 (6 bases). CDR1 and CDR2 from the germline V gene are SGHKS and YYEKEE (reference sequence). V was shortened by 4 bases and J by 2 bases, with 13 bases between the two germline ends. This CDR3 has 15 residues. The CDR3 bases are TGTGCCAGCAGCGGGCCGGCGGGACCCTACAATGAGCAGTTCTTC. Its protein is CASSGPAGPYNEQFF. The full variable domain, its missing parts supplied by reference TRBV5-5 and TRBJ2-1, is DAGVTQSPTHLIKTRGQQVTLRCSPISGHKSVSWYQQVLGQGPQFIFQYYEKEERGRGNFPDRFSARQFPNYSSELNVNALLLGDSALYLCASSGPAGPYNEQFFGPGTRLTVL.

The chain links TRBV2 to TRBJ1-2; D may be TRBD1 (6 bases). The CDR3 covers 11 residues. CDR1 is SNHLY and CDR2 is FYNNEI in the germline V gene. Trimming removed 11 bases at V and 4 bases at J, with 11 bases between. CDR3 nucleotides: TGTGCCGGAGAACAGGGCTATGGCTACACCTTC. Translation: CAGEQGYGYTF.